This is a list of T cell receptor beta chains from one sample in a study of early T cells in non-severe SARS-CoV-2 infection. TCRdb re-called the 5' RACE reads through MiXCR, storing one row per CDR3 protein. The repertoire holds 83,000 or so distinct CDR3 sequences, more than 9% seen once, with 7% to 9% in the top ten. The material was whole blood, obtained at baseline. These receptors were obtained from an adult who was a healthcare worker with PCR-confirmed SARS-CoV-2 infection or an uninfected control (not recorded which). CDR3s include the opening cysteine and the closing phenylalanine or tryptophan. A D gene is named only where the DNA matches it firmly. Clone sizes are given selectively: once, few, many, or a class where the clone is expanded.

size: few; J: TRBJ2-3; V: TRBV6-4; D: TRBD2; CDR3: CASARTSGSTQYF; DNA: TGTGCCAGCGCCAGGACTAGCGGGAGTACGCAGTATTTT
size: few; J: TRBJ2-3; V: TRBV27; D: TRBD2; CDR3: CASMPLTGGLTDTQYF; DNA: TGTGCCAGCATGCCTCTAACGGGAGGGCTCACAGATACGCAGTATTTT
size: -; J: TRBJ1-5; V: TRBV2; D: -; CDR3: CASSELGGNQPQHF; DNA: TGTGCCAGCAGTGAATTAGGGGGCAATCAGCCCCAGCATTTT
size: few; J: TRBJ1-4; V: TRBV6-1; D: -; CDR3: CASSVAARGAWGNEKLFF; DNA: TGTGCCAGCAGTGTTGCAGCACGCGGGGCTTGGGGGAATGAAAAACTGTTTTTT
size: -; J: TRBJ1-2; V: TRBV7-9; D: TRBD1; CDR3: CASSLEGQGALIGYTF; DNA: TGTGCCAGCAGCTTAGAAGGGCAGGGGGCGCTTATTGGCTACACCTTC
size: few; J: TRBJ2-5; V: TRBV11-1; D: TRBD1; CDR3: CASSFTPDREKYF; DNA: TGTGCCAGCAGCTTCACCCCGGACAGGGAGAAGTACTTC
size: many; J: TRBJ2-7; V: TRBV20-1; D: -; CDR3: CSAHPGAEQYF; DNA: TGCAGTGCTCACCCGGGTGCCGAGCAGTACTTC
size: few; J: TRBJ2-7; V: TRBV6-1; D: -; CDR3: CASTPRGDGRYEQYF; DNA: TGTGCCAGCACTCCGAGGGGGGACGGACGATACGAGCAGTACTTC
size: few; J: TRBJ1-1; V: TRBV6-1; D: -; CDR3: CASSPVLWGTEAFF; DNA: TGTGCCAGCAGTCCCGTCCTCTGGGGCACTGAAGCTTTCTTT
size: -; J: TRBJ2-7; V: TRBV5-4; D: TRBD1; CDR3: CASSPGAGGLYEQYF; DNA: TGTGCCAGCAGCCCCGGGGCAGGGGGTCTCTACGAGCAGTACTTC
size: -; J: TRBJ2-6; V: TRBV12-3/TRBV12-4; D: -; CDR3: CASSLRNSGANVLTF; DNA: TGTGCCAGCAGTTTAAGGAACTCTGGGGCCAACGTCCTGACTTTC
size: -; J: TRBJ2-2; V: TRBV5-1; D: -; CDR3: CASSLRGMNTGELFF; DNA: TGCGCCAGCAGCTTGAGGGGTATGAACACCGGGGAGCTGTTTTTT
size: -; J: TRBJ2-1; V: TRBV25-1; D: -; CDR3: CASSEKISAWDHQFF; DNA: TGTGCCAGCAGTGAAAAAATTAGCGCCTGGGACCATCAGTTCTTC
size: many; J: TRBJ2-7; V: TRBV7-9; D: -; CDR3: CASSFGDGYEQYF; DNA: TGTGCCAGCAGCTTCGGTGACGGTTACGAGCAGTACTTC
size: -; J: TRBJ2-2; V: TRBV6-5; D: -; CDR3: CASRAAQVIGELFF; DNA: TGTGCCAGCAGGGCGGCGCAGGTGATCGGGGAGCTGTTTTTT
size: -; J: TRBJ2-7; V: TRBV18; D: -; CDR3: CASSQEMQGPYEQYF; DNA: TGTGCCAGCTCGCAAGAGATGCAGGGACCATACGAGCAGTACTTC
size: -; J: TRBJ1-2; V: TRBV21-1; D: -; CDR3: CASNLLTVEESNYGYTF; DNA: TGTGCCAGCAACTTATTGACAGTTGAGGAAAGCAACTATGGCTACACCTTC
size: few; J: TRBJ1-1; V: TRBV25-1; D: -; CDR3: CASSDPGRTEAFF; DNA: TGTGCCAGCAGTGACCCAGGCCGGACTGAAGCTTTCTTT
size: -; J: TRBJ2-7; V: TRBV7-8; D: -; CDR3: CASSPHGAPPYEQYF; DNA: TGTGCCAGCAGCCCCCATGGGGCCCCTCCCTACGAGCAGTACTTC
size: -; J: TRBJ2-1; V: TRBV11-2; D: TRBD2; CDR3: CASSPVGQLGGNEQFF; DNA: TGTGCCAGCAGCCCAGTAGGCCAACTCGGGGGGAATGAGCAGTTCTTC
size: -; J: TRBJ2-3; V: TRBV20-1; D: TRBD2; CDR3: CSARDNPSGPTGDTQYF; DNA: TGCAGTGCTAGAGACAACCCTAGCGGCCCTACGGGAGATACGCAGTATTTT
size: few; J: TRBJ1-3; V: TRBV5-5; D: -; CDR3: CASSWGWSSGNTIYF; DNA: TGTGCCAGCAGCTGGGGCTGGAGCTCTGGAAACACCATATATTTT
size: -; J: TRBJ1-5; V: TRBV20-1; D: -; CDR3: CSASGRANQPQHF; DNA: TGCAGTGCTAGCGGCAGGGCCAATCAGCCCCAGCATTTT
size: few; J: TRBJ2-5; V: TRBV20-1; D: -; CDR3: CSADLRVQETQYF; DNA: TGCAGTGCTGATTTGCGGGTCCAAGAGACCCAGTACTTC
size: many; J: TRBJ2-3; V: TRBV20-1; D: -; CDR3: CSARPPLGRFSTDTQYF; DNA: TGCAGTGCTAGACCCCCACTAGGGCGGTTTAGCACAGATACGCAGTATTTT
size: -; J: TRBJ2-1; V: TRBV4-2; D: TRBD2; CDR3: CASSQDPSGNYNEQFF; DNA: TGTGCCAGCAGCCAAGATCCTAGCGGAAATTACAATGAGCAGTTCTTC
size: few; J: TRBJ2-7; V: TRBV27; D: TRBD1; CDR3: CASSPRGGQGVNEQYF; DNA: TGTGCCAGCAGTCCCCGGGGTGGACAGGGGGTGAACGAGCAGTACTTC
size: -; J: TRBJ1-1; V: TRBV6-5; D: -; CDR3: CASVGGLRSGRTEAFF; DNA: TGTGCCAGCGTTGGAGGGCTTCGATCCGGGAGAACTGAAGCTTTCTTT
size: many; J: TRBJ2-5; V: TRBV7-2; D: -; CDR3: CASSLGPGTQETQYF; DNA: TGTGCCAGCAGCTTAGGTCCGGGGACTCAAGAGACCCAGTACTTC
size: few; J: TRBJ1-2; V: TRBV4-1; D: -; CDR3: CASSQQRLAVWDGYTF; DNA: TGCGCCAGCAGCCAACAAAGATTGGCGGTTTGGGACGGCTACACCTTC
size: few; J: TRBJ1-1; V: TRBV20-1; D: -; CDR3: CSGGGDDTEAFF; DNA: TGCAGTGGAGGGGGGGACGACACTGAAGCTTTCTTT
size: -; J: TRBJ2-7; V: TRBV7-8; D: -; CDR3: CASSSRTPGYEQYF; DNA: TGTGCCAGCAGCTCTCGGACCCCCGGCTACGAGCAGTACTTC
size: few; J: TRBJ2-1; V: TRBV27; D: -; CDR3: CASSSPAGISYNEQFF; DNA: TGTGCCAGCAGTTCCCCGGCAGGGATCTCCTACAATGAGCAGTTCTTC
size: many; J: TRBJ2-4; V: TRBV28; D: TRBD1; CDR3: CASKGGQGFGIQYF; DNA: TGTGCCAGCAAAGGGGGACAGGGGTTTGGCATTCAGTACTTC
size: -; J: TRBJ2-1; V: TRBV10-2; D: -; CDR3: CASSDRTGRMGFEQFF; DNA: TGCGCCAGCAGCGACCGGACTGGACGAATGGGTTTTGAGCAGTTCTTC
size: -; J: TRBJ1-6; V: TRBV6-2/TRBV6-3; D: -; CDR3: CASSFGQRLHF; DNA: TGTGCCAGCAGTTTTGGACAGAGACTCCACTTT
size: few; J: TRBJ2-3; V: TRBV20-1; D: -; CDR3: CSASHRVGTDTQYF; DNA: TGCAGTGCCTCTCACAGGGTTGGCACAGATACGCAGTATTTT
size: few; J: TRBJ2-7; V: TRBV5-6; D: -; CDR3: CASSPRLGTVYEQYF; DNA: TGTGCCAGCAGCCCACGGCTGGGGACCGTGTACGAGCAGTACTTC
size: -; J: TRBJ2-7; V: TRBV10-3; D: -; CDR3: CAISTGTSSYEQYF; DNA: TGTGCCATCAGTACCGGGACCTCGTCCTACGAGCAGTACTTC
size: many; J: TRBJ1-2; V: TRBV27; D: -; CDR3: CASSLAQGRGYTF; DNA: TGTGCCAGCAGTTTAGCGCAGGGAAGAGGCTACACCTTC
size: few; J: TRBJ1-1; V: TRBV16; D: -; CDR3: CASSQSYQNTEAFF; DNA: TGTGCCAGCAGCCAATCGTATCAGAACACTGAAGCTTTCTTT
size: many; J: TRBJ2-3; V: TRBV6-1; D: -; CDR3: CASSGRLESDTQYF; DNA: TGTGCCAGCAGTGGGCGACTAGAATCAGATACGCAGTATTTT
size: -; J: TRBJ2-1; V: TRBV24-1; D: -; CDR3: CATPPADNEQFF; DNA: TGTGCCACTCCCCCCGCAGACAATGAGCAGTTCTTC
size: -; J: TRBJ2-3; V: TRBV13; D: TRBD2; CDR3: CASSLVSSGQRGADTQYF; DNA: TGTGCCAGCAGCTTAGTCTCTAGCGGCCAGCGGGGGGCAGATACGCAGTATTTT
size: few; J: TRBJ2-7; V: TRBV7-3; D: -; CDR3: CASSLTNDPGQGGEQYF; DNA: TGTGCCAGCAGCTTGACAAACGATCCGGGACAAGGCGGCGAGCAGTACTTC
size: many; J: TRBJ1-4; V: TRBV6-2/TRBV6-3; D: -; CDR3: CASTGIATNEKLFF; DNA: TGTGCCAGCACCGGGATTGCAACTAATGAAAAACTGTTTTTT
size: -; J: TRBJ2-5; V: TRBV15; D: TRBD2; CDR3: CATSQAGTRGGETQYF; DNA: TGTGCCACCAGCCAAGCCGGGACTAGGGGAGGGGAGACCCAGTACTTC
size: few; J: TRBJ1-4; V: TRBV6-1; D: TRBD1; CDR3: CASSGGTGQGSEKLFF; DNA: TGTGCCAGCAGTGGAGGAACGGGACAGGGGAGTGAAAAACTGTTTTTT
size: -; J: TRBJ2-1; V: TRBV7-9; D: TRBD2; CDR3: CASTPKWRESYNEQFF; DNA: TGTGCCAGCACCCCGAAATGGCGGGAGTCTTACAATGAGCAGTTCTTC
size: few; J: TRBJ1-1; V: TRBV18; D: -; CDR3: CASSTVPNTEAFF; DNA: TGTGCCAGCTCAACGGTACCAAACACTGAAGCTTTCTTT
size: few; J: TRBJ2-1; V: TRBV5-5; D: TRBD1; CDR3: CASSQGTGHRMGYNEQFF; DNA: TGTGCCAGCAGCCAGGGGACAGGTCACCGAATGGGCTACAATGAGCAGTTCTTC
size: few; J: TRBJ2-1; V: TRBV7-3; D: -; CDR3: CASSPRPTGGLHNEQFF; DNA: TGTGCCAGCAGCCCAAGACCAACCGGGGGCCTACACAATGAGCAGTTCTTC